The 8 T cell receptor beta chains presented below share a single source sample, sequenced in a study of T cell repertoires in cytomegalovirus infection. TCRdb used MiXCR to reprocess the reads, holding one entry per CDR3 protein. The table records around 900,000 distinct CDR3 sequences, more than 25% of them present only once. Their antigens remain unidentified. The source was cultured CD8+ T cells from PBMCs, collected from culture after CMV antigen stimulation. These receptors all stem from a human donor in good health (CMV status not recorded). Some clones in this sample may be carry-over from other donors' samples.

This clonotype was seen only a few times. The chain uses TRBV7-9 and TRBJ1-2, with TRBD1 identical over 10 bases. J gave up 7 bases and V 6 bases, and 8 bases lay outside the gene matches. Germline lookup yields CDR1 SEHNR and CDR2 FQNEAQ (reference sequence). The CDR3 runs 14 residues. The CDR3 DNA is TGTGCCAGCAGAACCGGGACAGGGGCTAGTGGCTACACCTTC. Protein product: CASRTGTGASGYTF.

Points on this clonotype: The germline gene is not matched at one end of the junction; a read error may be the cause. The gene calls are TRBV27 and TRBJ2-3; D is possibly TRBD1 (5 bases). The CDR3 is 14 amino acids. Germline V gives CDR1 MNHEY, CDR2 SMNVEV (reference sequence). The CDR3 loop is CANSLGAGTDTQYF. Written as DNA, the CDR3 is TGTGCCAACAGTTTAGGGGCAGGCACAGATACGCAGTATTTT.

This clonotype was seen a few times. The chain carries TRBV12-3 or TRBV12-4 and TRBJ2-3; TRBD2 agrees at 8 bases. V lost 4 bases to trimming and J lost 6 bases; unmatched junction nucleotides: 9. The CDR3 is 15 amino acids. In DNA form, the CDR3 reads TGTGCCAGCAGTTCAAGGGTAGGCGGGGGGGATACGCAGTATTTT. This sequence encodes CASSSRVGGGDTQYF.

V gene TRBV7-8 combines with J gene TRBJ2-7; D may be TRBD2 (7 bases). Germline loops: CDR1 SGHVS, CDR2 FQNEAQ. The V and J ends lost 1 base and 6 bases respectively, with 16 bases between them. The CDR3 sequence is 15 residues long. The CDR3 protein is CASSLDYGGGPEQYF. CDR3 bases: TGTGCCAGCAGCTTAGACTACGGCGGGGGCCCCGAGCAGTACTTC.

This clonotype has ten or more counts. The V and J genes are TRBV7-6 and TRBJ2-3, with a possible D match to TRBD1 (6 bases). The germline CDR1 and CDR2 sequences are SGHVS and FNYEAQ. V gave up 1 base and J gave up 4 bases, with 12 bases separating them. CDR3 length: 15 residues. The CDR3 DNA reads as TGTGCCAGCAGCTTAGAGGCCCAGGGGTCAGATACGCAGTATTTT. It codes for CASSLEAQGSDTQYF.

At least ten counts were recorded for this clonotype. The gene calls are TRBV7-6 and TRBJ2-1, with 7 nucleotides matching TRBD1. The CDR3 consists of 14 residues. With 2 bases clipped from V and 3 bases from J, the junction kept 1 base outside the gene matches. Germline CDR1 reads SGHVS; CDR2 reads FNYEAQ. CDR3 loop: CASSLNRGYNEQFF. DNA for the CDR3: TGTGCCAGCAGCTTAAACAGGGGCTACAATGAGCAGTTCTTC.

This chain uses TRBV27 with TRBJ1-1; no definite D call. CDR3 size: 15 residues. V was pared by 3 bases and J by 3 bases, with 14 bases between. CDR1 is MNHEY and CDR2 is SMNVEV in the germline V gene (reference sequence). The CDR3 DNA is TGTGCCAGCAGTTTGGGGAGTCTGGGGTACACTGAAGCTTTCTTT. It codes for CASSLGSLGYTEAFF.

This clonotype has a handful of counts. The chain links TRBV2 to TRBJ2-3; 14 bases match TRBD2. Germline V gene lookup returns CDR1 SNHLY and CDR2 FYNNEI. This CDR3 contains 18 residues. V was clipped by 6 bases and J by 0 bases; unmatched bases: 8. This CDR3 is CASRAGLAGAASTDTQYF. In DNA form, the CDR3 reads TGTGCCAGCAGAGCGGGACTAGCGGGGGCAGCTAGCACAGATACGCAGTATTTT.